The 16 T cell receptor beta chains given below trace back to one sample, sequenced in a study of OX40 agonist ivuxolimab in advanced cancers. Produced via immunoSEQ multiplex PCR; TCRdb's table is partial and in-frame only. The table lists about 54,000 clones, about 83% of them singletons, with about 1.2% in the top ten. The sample was CD4+ or CD8+ T cells sorted from blood, taken in a trial of the OX40 agonist ivuxolimab. The receptors were sampled from an adult with an advanced solid tumor such as melanoma, head and neck, liver or kidney cancer.

The chain combines TRBV5-4 with TRBJ1-5, with 7 bases fitting TRBD1. This CDR3 is 14 amino acids long. V was pared by 4 bases and J by 4 bases, with 5 bases of the junction left unmatched. Per germline, CDR1 SGHNT and CDR2 YYREEE (reference sequence). The CDR3 DNA reads TGTGCCAGCAGCGCCTGGACAGGAAATCAGCCCCAGCATTTT. This sequence encodes CASSAWTGNQPQHF.

The chain employs TRBV5-1 and TRBJ2-5, with D unresolved. The germline V gene encodes CDR1 SGHRS and CDR2 YFSETQ. Trimming removed 2 bases at V and 3 bases at J, with 8 bases between. The CDR3 runs 13 residues. CDR3 sequence: CASSLEAEETQYF. The CDR3 DNA reads TGCGCCAGCAGCTTAGAGGCAGAAGAGACCCAGTACTTC.

V gene TRBV6-5 combines with J gene TRBJ1-2; 12 positions match TRBD1. Germline CDR1 is MNHEY and CDR2 is SVGAGI. There are 13 residues in the CDR3. Trimming at V came to 6 bases and at J to 9 bases, leaving 5 bases not matched to a gene. The chain's CDR3 is CASSPGTGGSYTF. CDR3 DNA sequence: TGTGCCAGCAGCCCCGGGACAGGGGGCAGCTACACCTTC.

V is TRBV7-9 and J is TRBJ2-5, with TRBD1 identical over 8 bases. V gave up 4 bases and J gave up 11 bases; unmatched junction bases: 9. There are 13 residues in the CDR3. The V gene's germline CDR1 is SEHNR and CDR2 FQNEAQ (reference sequence). CDR3 protein: CASSSGQGMKQYF. Here the CDR3 DNA reads TGTGCCAGCAGCTCAGGACAGGGAATGAAGCAGTACTTC. Based on the CDR3 plus reference TRBV7-9 and TRBJ2-5, the full variable domain is DTGVSQNPRHKITKRGQNVTFRCDPISEHNRLYWYRQTLGQGPEFLTYFQNEAQLEKSRLLSDRFSAERPKGSFSTLEIQRTEQGDSAMYLCASSSGQGMKQYFGPGTRLLVL.

The chain employs TRBV7-5 and TRBJ2-2; the D call in the table, TRBD1, was not verified against the DNA. TRBV7-5 is recorded as a pseudogene. There are 15 residues in the CDR3. CDR3 nucleotide sequence: TGTGCCAGAAGCTTAGCGAGGACAGGGGTCGGGGAGCTGTTTTTT. Translation gives CARSLARTGVGELFF.

This clone was detected once. The genes are TRBV7-2 and TRBJ2-2; D remains ambiguous. CDR3 length: 13 amino acids. The V end lost 1 base, the J end lost 9 bases, and 9 bases lay between the germline ends. CDR1 and CDR2 from the germline V gene are SGHTA and FQGNSA. The chain's CDR3 is CASSLGRVRELFF. DNA for the CDR3: TGTGCCAGCAGCTTAGGTCGAGTTCGGGAGCTGTTTTTT.

The chain carries TRBV18 and TRBJ2-7, with 12 positions matching TRBD1. J was trimmed by 0 bases and V by 4 bases; bases with no gene match: 4. The germline V gene encodes CDR1 KGHSH and CDR2 LQKENI. This CDR3 has 16 amino acids. DNA of the CDR3: TGTGCCAGCTCACACTCGGGACAGGGGGCCTCCTACGAGCAGTACTTC. This gives the protein CASSHSGQGASYEQYF.

The rearrangement links TRBV5-4 to TRBJ2-7, with 7 bases matching TRBD1. Germline CDR1 and CDR2: SGHNT and YYREEE (reference sequence). The V gene end was trimmed by 4 bases and the J gene end by 6 bases; junction bases not matched to a gene: 13. The CDR3 loop spans 15 amino acids. CDR3 in DNA: TGTGCCAGCAGCCCCAGGACAGGTCAGGTCGGCGAGCAGTACTTC. It specifies CASSPRTGQVGEQYF.

The chain couples TRBV19 to TRBJ1-5, with D maybe TRBD1 (6 bases). Germline V gene sequence: CDR1 LNHDA, CDR2 SQIVND (reference sequence). V was cut by 5 bases and J by 4 bases, with 24 bases left in between. The CDR3 has 18 residues. The CDR3, as DNA: TGTGCCAGTAGTTTCTCATCGGGACGCCCTACAGGGAATCAGCCCCAGCATTTT. It is translated as CASSFSSGRPTGNQPQHF.

The chain recombines TRBV18 with TRBJ2-3; no definite D call. V dropped 4 bases and J dropped 6 bases, with 11 bases sitting between them. The CDR3 totals 13 residues. Germline CDR1 and CDR2: KGHSH and LQKENI. The CDR3 DNA reads as TGTGCCAGCTCACTCGACCCCCAGGATACGCAGTATTTT. Protein: CASSLDPQDTQYF. Looking up the rest from reference TRBV18 and TRBJ2-3 gives the full variable domain: NAGVMQNPRHLVRRRGQEARLRCSPMKGHSHVYWYRQLPEEGLKFMVYLQKENIIDESGMPKERFSAEFPKEGPSILRIQQVVRGDSAAYFCASSLDPQDTQYFGPGTRLTVL.

J is TRBJ2-1 and V is TRBV2, with 11 bases lining up with TRBD1. CDR3 length equals 15 residues. The trim removed 4 bases at V and 3 bases at J, leaving 2 bases unmatched. Germline V CDR1 and CDR2: SNHLY, FYNNEI. CDR3 nucleotides: TGTGCCAGCAGTGGGGGACAGGGGGTCTACAATGAGCAGTTCTTC. Translation: CASSGGQGVYNEQFF.

V usage is TRBV11-2 and J usage is TRBJ1-1; D remains unclear. The V gene's germline CDR1 is SGHAT and CDR2 FQNNGV. This CDR3 spans 15 amino acids. The V and J ends lost 2 bases and 1 base respectively, with 11 bases between them. In DNA, the CDR3 is TGTGCCAGCAGCTTAACCCAAACGAAGAACACTGAAGCTTTCTTT. Its translation: CASSLTQTKNTEAFF. The entire variable domain, with the rest obtained from reference TRBV11-2 and TRBJ1-1, is as follows: EAGVAQSPRYKIIEKRQSVAFWCNPISGHATLYWYQQILGQGPKLLIQFQNNGVVDDSQLPKDRFSAERLKGVDSTLKIQPAKLEDSAVYLCASSLTQTKNTEAFFGQGTRLTVV.

This chain connects TRBV5-1 to TRBJ2-3, with 7 bases identical to TRBD2. V lost 3 bases to trimming and J lost 3 bases; unmatched junction nucleotides: 10. The CDR3 is 16 residues long. CDR1 SGHRS and CDR2 YFSETQ come from the germline V gene. CDR3 bases: TGCGCCAGCAGCTCGCCCGGGACTACTAAAACAGATACGCAGTATTTT. As protein: CASSSPGTTKTDTQYF.

This clone is a singleton in its sample. This rearrangement joins TRBV19 to TRBJ1-5, with D hard to call. The V end lost 7 bases, the J end lost 7 bases, and 20 bases lay between the germline ends. Germline CDR1 LNHDA, CDR2 SQIVND (reference sequence). CDR3 length equals 15 residues. This CDR3 is CASTETVGPGQPQHF. For the CDR3, the DNA is TGTGCCAGTACCGAAACAGTTGGGCCGGGGCAGCCCCAGCATTTT.

The chain has TRBV9 and TRBJ2-7; 11 bases fit TRBD2. Germline CDR1 and CDR2: SGDLS and YYNGEE. The CDR3 has 18 amino acids. The junction had 13 bases not matched to a gene; V was cut back by 0 bases and J by 5 bases. CDR3 bases: TGTGCCAGCAGCGTAGGTTACTTAGCGGGAGGGCCGGGAAACGAGCAGTACTTC. Translating gives CASSVGYLAGGPGNEQYF.

The genes are TRBV5-1 and TRBJ1-1, with 9 bases matching TRBD1. V dropped 4 bases and J dropped 5; count of bases not matched to a gene: 6. This CDR3 contains 14 residues. Germline CDR1 and CDR2: SGHRS and YFSETQ. This chain's CDR3 is CASSPGDRETEAFF. In nucleotides, the CDR3 is TGCGCCAGCAGCCCCGGGGACAGGGAGACTGAAGCTTTCTTT.